The rows below give T cell receptor beta chains drawn from one sample of a study of CXCR3-negative and CXCR3-positive naive CD8 T cells. TCRdb re-called the 5' RACE reads and gives one entry per CDR3 protein, without DNA. This listing includes just over 60,000 distinct CDR3 sequences. The sequencing sample was made of naive CXCR3- CD8+ T cells from blood. These receptors all come from a human donor in good health. Some clones in this sample may be carry-over from other donors' samples. CDR3s include the opening cysteine and the closing phenylalanine or tryptophan.

>TRBV27|14|TRBJ1-1
CASSLVGVNTEAFF
>TRBV6-4|16|TRBJ2-2
CASSDSPATGAGELFF
>TRBV2|12|TRBJ1-2
CASWRSDEGYTF
>TRBV11-3|15|TRBJ2-7
CASSFRDTSSYEQYF
>TRBV7-9|18|TRBJ2-5
CASSLSPIKASAQETQYF
>TRBV12-3/TRBV12-4|16|TRBJ2-5
CASSFVAGGFRETQYF
>TRBV4-3|14|TRBJ1-1
CASRRVRWDTEAFF
>TRBV29-1|12|TRBJ2-5
CSVDRAGETQYF
>TRBV29-1|13|TRBJ2-7
CSVFSGGSYEQYF
>TRBV4-2|16|TRBJ2-1
CASSQERSRGGDEQFF
>TRBV7-2|15|TRBJ2-7
CASSLNRGPTYEQYF
>TRBV28|14|TRBJ2-7
CASRTGTELGEQYF
>TRBV27|17|TRBJ1-5
CASDELVPAGPNQPQHF
>TRBV6-5|14|TRBJ2-7
CASSADRVDYEQYF
>TRBV2|13|TRBJ2-7
CASSQGPTYEQYF
>TRBV12-3/TRBV12-4|11|TRBJ2-7
CASSFSYEQYF
>TRBV6-6|15|TRBJ1-4
CASRPDTEGTEKLFF
>TRBV28|16|TRBJ2-1
CASSFVAVGSHNEQFF
>TRBV6-5|16|TRBJ2-3
CASSSEPGQGTDTQYF
>TRBV4-3|17|TRBJ2-1
CASSQDSGLSSYNEQFF
>TRBV15|14|TRBJ1-2
CATSPVDSRYGYTF
>TRBV29-1|14|TRBJ2-2
CSARLAGDTGELFF
>TRBV30|14|TRBJ2-7
CAWSVAAGGYEQYF
>TRBV6-1|16|TRBJ2-3
CASSEGPSAEKDTQYF